The next 13 T cell receptor beta chains were all read from a single sample in a study of blood T cell repertoires in COVID-19. Measured with immunoSEQ multiplex PCR; TCRdb has only the in-frame clones, and not every one. Counted here are approximately 180,000 clones, 70% to 90% occurring once; the ten biggest clones make up around 10%. The sequenced material came from peripheral blood. Receptor source: a woman aged 80 or over with acute or convalescent COVID-19.

J is TRBJ2-3 and V is TRBV6-2 or TRBV6-3; the match to TRBD2 covers 12 bases. The germline CDR1 and CDR2 sequences are MNHEY and SVGEGT. The CDR3 extends over 18 amino acids. J lost 3 bases, V lost 0 bases, and 7 bases had no gene match. The CDR3 DNA is TGTGCCAGCAGTTACTCGAGTTCCCTAGCGGGGGGGACAGATACGCAGTATTTT. It codes for CASSYSSSLAGGTDTQYF.

This clone was observed a few times. This sequence joins TRBV3-1 (or the pseudogene TRBV3-2) and TRBJ1-5; D may be TRBD1 (5 bases). This CDR3 region has 14 residues. Germline V gene data show CDR1 as LGHDT and CDR2 as YNNKEL (reference sequence). Trimming cost V 2 bases and J 1 base, with 6 bases left between them. DNA for the CDR3: TGTGCCAGCAGCCAACCAGGGAGCAATCAGCCCCAGCATTTT. Protein product: CASSQPGSNQPQHF.

The J gene is TRBJ1-2, the V gene TRBV6-1; 10 bases are a match to TRBD1. Trimming cost V 2 bases and J 4 bases; bases outside gene matches: 10. The CDR3 extends over 17 amino acids. From germline, CDR1 is MNHNS and CDR2 SASEGT. CDR3 in DNA: TGTGCCAGCAGTGAACCGACAGGGGGCGATCGGGGCTATGGCTACACCTTC. Translated, it gives CASSEPTGGDRGYGYTF.

The chain combines TRBV3-1 (or the pseudogene TRBV3-2) with TRBJ1-2, with a tentative D call TRBD1 (5 bases). Germline V gives CDR1 LGHDT, CDR2 YNNKEL (reference sequence). The CDR3 runs 14 residues. The V end was cut by 4 bases, the J end by 5 bases, with 14 bases between. The CDR3 DNA follows: TGTGCCAGCAGCCCCTCCTCAGGGAGGTATGGCTACACCTTC. Its protein is CASSPSSGRYGYTF.

Here the CDR3 reads CASSAGTGAGYGYTF. The DNA of the CDR3 is TGCGCCAGCAGCGCCGGGACAGGGGCTGGCTATGGCTACACCTTC. This chain links TRBV5-1 with TRBJ1-2; TRBD1 agrees at 10 bases. The V segment lost 4 bases and the J segment 4 bases; nucleotides outside the gene matches: 7. The CDR3 contains 15 residues. CDR1 SGHRS and CDR2 YFSETQ come from the germline V gene.

This sequence joins TRBV19 and TRBJ1-5; D gene unclear. The CDR3 length is 14 residues. Deletions cut 2 bases from V and 0 bases from J, with 5 bases between. Per germline, CDR1 LNHDA and CDR2 SQIVND (reference sequence). For the CDR3, the DNA is TGTGCCAGTAGTATAACTGGTAGCAATCAGCCCCAGCATTTT. As protein: CASSITGSNQPQHF.

V and J are TRBV6-5 and TRBJ2-2, with D possibly matching TRBD2 (5 bases). Germline V gene sequence: CDR1 MNHEY, CDR2 SVGAGI. V dropped 8 bases and J dropped 1 base, with 11 bases sitting between them. The CDR3 consists of 14 residues. The CDR3 spells CASASRKNTGELFF. DNA for the CDR3: TGTGCCAGCGCTAGCAGGAAGAACACCGGGGAGCTGTTTTTT.

This rearrangement joins TRBV25-1 to TRBJ1-1; no firm D call. Germline lookup yields CDR1 MGHDK and CDR2 SYGVNS. CDR3 size: 12 residues. V lost 3 bases, J lost 2 bases, and 4 bases lay in between. The CDR3 loop is CASSDRNTEAFF. The CDR3 nucleotides are TGTGCCAGCAGTGACAGAAACACTGAAGCTTTCTTT.

The rearrangement joins TRBV19 to TRBJ2-5; the D is unclear. Germline loops: CDR1 LNHDA, CDR2 SQIVND (reference sequence). Trimming took off 2 bases at V and 4 bases at J, with 8 bases between the two ends. This CDR3 is 13 amino acids long. Here the CDR3 reads CASSINRVETQYF. The CDR3 DNA reads as TGTGCCAGTAGTATAAACCGGGTAGAGACCCAGTACTTC.

The rearrangement uses TRBV6-5 and TRBJ2-7; D is ambiguous. V was clipped by 0 bases and J by 2 bases, with 8 bases between them. This CDR3 spans 14 amino acids. Germline-derived CDR1 and CDR2 are MNHEY and SVGAGI. CDR3 amino acids: CASSYSDGAYEQYF. CDR3 DNA sequence: TGTGCCAGCAGTTACTCCGACGGAGCCTACGAGCAGTACTTC.

The chain links TRBV5-4 to TRBJ1-1; weak D call: TRBD1 (5 bases). Between the trimmed V and J ends, which lost 4 bases and 0 bases, there was a span of 10 bases. There are 14 residues in the CDR3. CDR1 and CDR2 from the germline V gene are SGHNT and YYREEE (reference sequence). This CDR3 is CASSPGHVNTEAFF. For the CDR3, the DNA is TGTGCCAGCAGCCCAGGACATGTGAACACTGAAGCTTTCTTT. Filled out from reference TRBV5-4 and TRBJ1-1, the complete variable domain reads ETGVTQSPTHLIKTRGQQVTLRCSSQSGHNTVSWYQQALGQGPQFIFQYYREEENGRGNFPPRFSGLQFPNYSSELNVNALELDDSALYLCASSPGHVNTEAFFGQGTRLTVV.

There are many counts of this clone. The chain couples TRBV27 to TRBJ2-3; the match to TRBD1 covers 10 bases. The CDR3 runs 15 residues. V gave up 8 bases and J gave up 1 base; unmatched junction bases: 6. From germline, CDR1 is MNHEY and CDR2 SMNVEV (reference sequence). CDR3 DNA sequence: TGTGCCAGCTCGAATGGACAGGGGGGCACAGATACGCAGTATTTT. Translation gives CASSNGQGGTDTQYF.

The chain is built from TRBV4-1 and TRBJ1-6, with a tentative D call TRBD1 (6 bases). The germline V gene has CDR1 MGHRA and CDR2 YSYEKL. CDR3 length: 15 amino acids. Trimming removed 7 bases from V and 10 bases from J, with 20 bases in between. The CDR3 region is CASTKEGTLGSPLHF. DNA of the CDR3: TGCGCCAGCACCAAAGAGGGGACACTGGGCTCACCCCTCCACTTT.